Listed below are T cell receptor beta chains from one sample, sequenced in a study of memory CD8 T cells in hepatitis C reinfection. Sequenced by immunoSEQ multiplex PCR; TCRdb stores in-frame clones only, minus some. The sample lists under 50,000 clones; approximately 87% were seen once. The sequencing input was naive CD8+ T cells sorted from blood. The receptors shown here come from a man aged 18 to 29 with hepatitis C virus infection. CDR3s include the opening cysteine and the closing phenylalanine or tryptophan. The D gene is left open where the match is weak. Clone size is not always given. Where it is, it says once, few, many or a class for expanded clones.

D	size	V	J	CDR3	DNA
TRBD2	-	TRBV29-1	TRBJ2-7	CSVEIAGRYEQYF	TGCAGCGTTGAAATAGCGGGGAGATACGAGCAGTACTTC
TRBD2	-	TRBV6-1	TRBJ2-3	CASSGGTSGRKLYTQYF	TGTGCCAGCAGTGGAGGGACTAGCGGGAGAAAACTTTATACGCAGTATTTT
TRBD2	-	TRBV10-2	TRBJ2-1	CASRLAGGGNEQFF	TGCGCCAGCAGACTAGCGGGAGGCGGGAATGAGCAGTTCTTC
TRBD2	-	TRBV18	TRBJ2-1	CASSLAIGLAGVSSYNEQFF	TGTGCCAGCTCTCTCGCAATAGGACTAGCGGGCGTCAGCTCCTACAATGAGCAGTTCTTC
TRBD2	-	TRBV7-9	TRBJ2-3	CASSPRDYRTDTQYF	TGTGCCAGCAGCCCGCGGGACTATAGAACAGATACGCAGTATTTT
-	-	TRBV11-2	TRBJ2-5	CASSLGSNGEETQYF	TGTGCCAGCAGCTTAGGGTCCAACGGAGAAGAGACCCAGTACTTC
TRBD2	-	TRBV27	TRBJ2-1	CASSLSPSGRDNEQFF	TGTGCCAGCAGTTTATCCCCTAGCGGGAGGGACAATGAGCAGTTCTTC
-	once	TRBV11-2	TRBJ1-1	CASSLGANTEAFF	TGTGCCAGCAGCTTAGGGGCGAACACTGAAGCTTTCTTT
-	few	TRBV28	TRBJ1-1	CASSPDGGTEAFF	TGTGCCAGCAGTCCCGACGGGGGAACTGAAGCTTTCTTT
TRBD1	-	TRBV30	TRBJ2-5	CASSRDSLQETQYF	TGTGCCAGCTCCCGGGACAGCTTACAAGAGACCCAGTACTTC
TRBD2	-	TRBV9	TRBJ2-2	CASSAYLTSGRAGELFF	TGTGCCAGCAGCGCCTACTTGACTAGCGGGAGGGCCGGGGAGCTGTTTTTT
-	once	TRBV7-9	TRBJ2-7	CASSPEGGYEQYF	TGTGCCAGCAGCCCAGAGGGGGGGTACGAGCAGTACTTC
-	-	TRBV27	TRBJ1-1	CASSFRGLNTEAFF	TGTGCCAGCAGTTTTCGGGGTCTTAACACTGAAGCTTTCTTT
-	-	TRBV7-8	TRBJ1-5	CATASDLPQQPQHF	TGTGCCACCGCCTCGGACTTACCGCAACAGCCCCAGCATTTT
-	-	TRBV4-3	TRBJ2-1	CASSQEDGNPYNEQFF	TGCGCCAGCAGCCAAGAGGACGGGAATCCCTACAATGAGCAGTTCTTC
TRBD1	-	TRBV6-1	TRBJ1-1	CASSNGQGAHTEAFF	TGTGCCAGCAGTAACGGACAGGGGGCCCACACTGAAGCTTTCTTT
-	-	TRBV6-6	TRBJ2-3	CASSYRVTDTQYF	TGTGCCAGCAGTTACCGAGTGACAGATACGCAGTATTTT
-	-	TRBV13	TRBJ2-7	CASSLAGNNEQYF	TGTGCCAGCAGCTTAGCCGGGAACAACGAGCAGTACTTC
-	-	TRBV11-2	TRBJ1-3	CASSSRVENTVYF	TGTGCCAGCAGCTCCAGGGTAGAAAACACCGTATATTTT
-	-	TRBV19	TRBJ2-7	CASSGGIFYEQYF	TGTGCCAGTAGTGGGGGCATTTTCTACGAGCAGTACTTC
TRBD1	-	TRBV12-5	TRBJ2-5	CASGPGGQGGRETQYF	TGTGCTAGTGGTCCGGGGGGACAGGGTGGGAGGGAGACCCAGTACTTC
TRBD1	-	TRBV11-2	TRBJ1-2	CASSIPPGQGDYGYTF	TGTGCCAGCAGCATACCACCGGGACAGGGTGACTATGGCTACACCTTC
TRBD2	-	TRBV4-1	TRBJ2-2	CASSLRTSGGLTGELFF	TGCGCCAGCAGCCTCCGAACTAGCGGGGGCCTCACCGGGGAGCTGTTTTTT
TRBD1	-	TRBV5-8	TRBJ2-5	CASSSRQGGKTQYF	TGTGCCAGCAGCTCCCGACAGGGTGGCAAGACCCAGTACTTC
-	once	TRBV18	TRBJ2-5	CASSPHPGVQETQYF	TGTGCCAGCTCACCGCATCCGGGGGTACAGGAGACCCAGTACTTC
-	-	TRBV1	TRBJ2-1	CTSSPPRTSGRAEYLEQFF	TGCACCAGCAGCCCTCCCAGGACTAGCGGGAGGGCCGAATATCTTGAGCAGTTCTTC
-	-	TRBV4-3	TRBJ1-1	CASSQGLDTEAFF	TGCGCCAGCAGCCAGGGACTGGACACTGAAGCTTTCTTT
-	-	TRBV14	TRBJ2-5	CASSREGGETQYF	TGTGCCAGCAGCCGAGAGGGGGGAGAGACCCAGTACTTC
TRBD2	-	TRBV2	TRBJ2-7	CASSEALGLVSEQYF	TGTGCCAGCAGTGAAGCCTTAGGACTAGTCTCCGAGCAGTACTTC
TRBD1	-	TRBV7-9	TRBJ2-5	CASRSRDRGQETQYF	TGTGCCAGCAGGTCCCGGGACAGGGGTCAAGAGACCCAGTACTTC
TRBD2	-	TRBV5-5	TRBJ2-3	CASSLSGARFPSTDTQYF	TGTGCCAGCAGCTTGAGCGGGGCACGGTTTCCTAGCACAGATACGCAGTATTTT
-	-	TRBV30	TRBJ1-1	CAWSVEGDTEAFF	TGTGCCTGGAGTGTAGAGGGGGACACTGAAGCTTTCTTT
TRBD1	-	TRBV28	TRBJ2-5	CASSSTGGGETQYF	TGTGCCAGCAGTTCCACAGGGGGCGGTGAGACCCAGTACTTC
TRBD2	-	TRBV10-3	TRBJ2-2	CAISFKTSGGDANTGELFF	TGTGCCATCAGCTTCAAGACTAGCGGGGGAGACGCGAACACCGGGGAGCTGTTTTTT
TRBD1	-	TRBV7-9	TRBJ1-2	CASSAGTGGDYGYTF	TGTGCCAGCAGCGCCGGGACAGGGGGCGACTATGGCTACACCTTC
TRBD2	-	TRBV9	TRBJ2-5	CASSPSSGGLGETQYF	TGTGCCAGCAGCCCCTCTAGCGGGGGGCTGGGGGAGACCCAGTACTTC